This T cell receptor (beta chain) was documented in a study of identical twins. One entry per CDR3 protein, called by TCRdb with MiXCR from the 5' RACE reads. The table lists about 1.7 million distinct CDR3 sequences, 25% to 35% of them singletons. The study, taken as a whole, reports: Models underestimated how often monozygotic twins shared out-of-frame TCR alpha. In beta out-of-frame sequences, the excess sharing between twins was weaker.

Germline CDR1 reads SGHRS; CDR2 reads YFSETQ. This CDR3 comprises 15 residues. V was clipped by 2 bases and J by 8 bases; unmatched bases: 7. This clonotype was recorded a few times. The antigen is not known. The chain combines TRBV5-1 with TRBJ2-1; TRBD2 matches 10 bases. The source material was cord blood. The sequence was collected from a newborn girl in good health. The CDR3 nucleotides read TGCGCCAGCAGCTTCAAACTAGCGGGGATCGATGAGCAGTTCTTC. Translating it yields CASSFKLAGIDEQFF.